This is a list of T cell receptor beta chains from one sample in a study of T-cell memory formation after mild COVID-19. TCRdb used MiXCR to reprocess the 5' RACE reads, holding one entry per CDR3 protein. The sample holds about 390,000 distinct CDR3 sequences, roughly 15% seen once. Sequencing was carried out using PBMCs or a T cell subset sorted from them (not recorded which). The source is a young man who had mild COVID-19 (a few samples of this study predate the infection). Cell type and time point are not known. The CDR3 runs from the conserved cysteine through the conserved F or W. D genes are given only for firm matches. Clone size appears in some rows only: once, few, many, or a class for an expanded clone.

cdr3_length: 12; d_call: -; j_call: TRBJ2-1; clone_size: -; v_call: TRBV7-9; cdr3_nt: TGTGCCAGCAGCTTAGAAGCCACTGAGCAGTTCTTC; cdr3_aa: CASSLEATEQFF
cdr3_length: 14; d_call: -; j_call: TRBJ2-7; clone_size: -; v_call: TRBV7-2; cdr3_nt: TGTGCCAGCAGCTTAGTGCAGGGCTCCTACGAGCAGTACTTC; cdr3_aa: CASSLVQGSYEQYF
cdr3_length: 18; d_call: TRBD2; j_call: TRBJ2-3; clone_size: -; v_call: TRBV6-2/TRBV6-3; cdr3_nt: TGTGCCAGCAGTTACCGGTCTCGGGCTAGCGGGTACACAGATACGCAGTATTTT; cdr3_aa: CASSYRSRASGYTDTQYF
cdr3_length: 15; d_call: TRBD2; j_call: TRBJ2-2; clone_size: few; v_call: TRBV5-1; cdr3_nt: TGCGCCAGCACCCCCGGGGGGGCAAACACCGGGGAGCTGTTTTTT; cdr3_aa: CASTPGGANTGELFF
cdr3_length: 15; d_call: -; j_call: TRBJ1-2; clone_size: few; v_call: TRBV7-2; cdr3_nt: TGTGCCAGCAGCTTTGGGTGGGGTAGTCTACATGGCTACACCTTC; cdr3_aa: CASSFGWGSLHGYTF
cdr3_length: 14; d_call: TRBD2; j_call: TRBJ2-1; clone_size: few; v_call: TRBV5-5; cdr3_nt: TGTGCCAGCAGCGACGCTAGCGGGGGCAATGAGCAGTTCTTC; cdr3_aa: CASSDASGGNEQFF
cdr3_length: 14; d_call: TRBD1; j_call: TRBJ1-2; clone_size: -; v_call: TRBV28; cdr3_nt: TGTGCCAGCGGCCGGTCTCGGGCAGGGGGTCGCTACACCTTC; cdr3_aa: CASGRSRAGGRYTF
cdr3_length: 14; d_call: TRBD1; j_call: TRBJ1-4; clone_size: -; v_call: TRBV12-3/TRBV12-4; cdr3_nt: TGTGCCACCTCCCCCCGACAGGGGTGGGAAAAACTGTTTTTT; cdr3_aa: CATSPRQGWEKLFF
cdr3_length: 16; d_call: TRBD1; j_call: TRBJ2-1; clone_size: -; v_call: TRBV6-4; cdr3_nt: TGTGCCAGCAGTGCCTCGGACAGGGGCTCCTACAATGAGCAGTTCTTC; cdr3_aa: CASSASDRGSYNEQFF
cdr3_length: 15; d_call: TRBD1; j_call: TRBJ2-7; clone_size: -; v_call: TRBV12-3/TRBV12-4; cdr3_nt: TGTGCCAGCAGTTCGACAGGGGCGCCGACCTACGAGCAGTACTTC; cdr3_aa: CASSSTGAPTYEQYF
cdr3_length: 19; d_call: -; j_call: TRBJ1-5; clone_size: few; v_call: TRBV7-3; cdr3_nt: TGTGCCAGCAGCTTAATGCCCCTTCGGAGGGGAAATCGCAATCAGCCCCAGCATTTT; cdr3_aa: CASSLMPLRRGNRNQPQHF
cdr3_length: 16; d_call: -; j_call: TRBJ2-5; clone_size: few; v_call: TRBV5-1; cdr3_nt: TGCGCCAGCAGCCCACAATGGAGGGCTCAACAAGAGACCCAGTACTTC; cdr3_aa: CASSPQWRAQQETQYF
cdr3_length: 17; d_call: TRBD2; j_call: TRBJ2-3; clone_size: few; v_call: TRBV27; cdr3_nt: TGTGCCAGCAGGTCTATAGCGGGGGGGCCAGGAACAGATACGCAGTATTTT; cdr3_aa: CASRSIAGGPGTDTQYF
cdr3_length: 15; d_call: TRBD1; j_call: TRBJ1-5; clone_size: -; v_call: TRBV2; cdr3_nt: TGTGCCAGCAGTGAAGGGGCAGGGGGCTCTCAGCCCCAGCATTTT; cdr3_aa: CASSEGAGGSQPQHF
cdr3_length: 15; d_call: -; j_call: TRBJ2-2; clone_size: -; v_call: TRBV4-1; cdr3_nt: TGCGCCAGCGAGAACCGGGACATTAACACCGGGGAGCTGTTTTTT; cdr3_aa: CASENRDINTGELFF
cdr3_length: 12; d_call: -; j_call: TRBJ2-7; clone_size: -; v_call: TRBV12-3/TRBV12-4; cdr3_nt: TGTGCCAGCAGCCCCCCGTACTACGAGCAGTACTTC; cdr3_aa: CASSPPYYEQYF
cdr3_length: 14; d_call: TRBD2; j_call: TRBJ2-7; clone_size: -; v_call: TRBV5-1; cdr3_nt: TGCGCCAGCAGTTATAGCGGGGAATCCTACGAGCAGTACTTC; cdr3_aa: CASSYSGESYEQYF
cdr3_length: 12; d_call: TRBD2; j_call: TRBJ2-1; clone_size: -; v_call: TRBV4-1; cdr3_nt: TGCGCCAGCAGCCGGGACGCGGGGGGCGTCCTCTTC; cdr3_aa: CASSRDAGGVLF
cdr3_length: 14; d_call: TRBD2; j_call: TRBJ2-5; clone_size: -; v_call: TRBV7-2; cdr3_nt: TGTGCCAGCAGCGTGGGTACCCGCGGGGGTAGCCAGTACTTC; cdr3_aa: CASSVGTRGGSQYF
cdr3_length: 15; d_call: -; j_call: TRBJ1-4; clone_size: -; v_call: TRBV7-2; cdr3_nt: TGTGCCAGCAGCTTAGTCCGAGGATCGAGTGAAAAACTGTTTTTT; cdr3_aa: CASSLVRGSSEKLFF
cdr3_length: 15; d_call: TRBD2; j_call: TRBJ2-3; clone_size: -; v_call: TRBV20-1; cdr3_nt: TGCAGTGCTCACGCGGTAGCGGGGCGCACAGATACGCAGTATTTT; cdr3_aa: CSAHAVAGRTDTQYF
cdr3_length: 12; d_call: TRBD1; j_call: TRBJ2-7; clone_size: -; v_call: TRBV20-1; cdr3_nt: TGCAGTGCCCCCGGACAGGGCTACGAGCAGTACTTC; cdr3_aa: CSAPGQGYEQYF
cdr3_length: 13; d_call: -; j_call: TRBJ1-2; clone_size: -; v_call: TRBV7-9; cdr3_nt: TGTGCCAGCAGCTTTTCACAGGAGGCAGGCTACACCTTC; cdr3_aa: CASSFSQEAGYTF
cdr3_length: 13; d_call: -; j_call: TRBJ1-6; clone_size: few; v_call: TRBV29-1; cdr3_nt: TGCAGCGTCTTGACCCAAGAGGATTCACCCCTCCACTTT; cdr3_aa: CSVLTQEDSPLHF
cdr3_length: 15; d_call: -; j_call: TRBJ2-3; clone_size: few; v_call: TRBV5-4; cdr3_nt: TGTGCCAGCAGCCTGGAAGGGAGAGCGTGGGATACGCAGTATTTT; cdr3_aa: CASSLEGRAWDTQYF
cdr3_length: 18; d_call: -; j_call: TRBJ1-2; clone_size: -; v_call: TRBV6-5; cdr3_nt: TGTGCCAGCAGTTACTTAACGAGCACGACAGGCTCACACTATGGCTACACCTTC; cdr3_aa: CASSYLTSTTGSHYGYTF
cdr3_length: 13; d_call: -; j_call: TRBJ1-1; clone_size: -; v_call: TRBV6-2/TRBV6-3; cdr3_nt: TGTGCCAGCAGTTACGATGCCGCCTATCAAGCTTTCTTT; cdr3_aa: CASSYDAAYQAFF
cdr3_length: 15; d_call: -; j_call: TRBJ2-5; clone_size: -; v_call: TRBV9; cdr3_nt: TGTGCCAGCAGTGAGGGGTACTCGCGGGCAGAGACCCAGTACTTC; cdr3_aa: CASSEGYSRAETQYF
cdr3_length: 14; d_call: -; j_call: TRBJ2-3; clone_size: few; v_call: TRBV5-1; cdr3_nt: TGCGCCAGCAGCTCCCTCGACGGCACAGATACGCAGTATTTT; cdr3_aa: CASSSLDGTDTQYF
cdr3_length: 13; d_call: -; j_call: TRBJ2-5; clone_size: few; v_call: TRBV6-5; cdr3_nt: TGTGCCAGCAGTACCCCAGGAACGGAGACCCAGTACTTC; cdr3_aa: CASSTPGTETQYF
cdr3_length: 16; d_call: TRBD2; j_call: TRBJ2-4; clone_size: few; v_call: TRBV18; cdr3_nt: TGTGCCAGCTCACCACTAGCGGGTCTAGCCAAAAACATTCAGTACTTC; cdr3_aa: CASSPLAGLAKNIQYF